The 5 T cell receptor beta chains below all came from one sample that was sequenced in a study of T cell responses to AZD1222 COVID-19 vaccine. Generated by immunoSEQ multiplex PCR, the TCRdb table keeps only in-frame clones and is missing some. The sample has about 170,000 clones, about 92% seen once. The source was peripheral blood, collected on day 0 of AZD1222 vaccination. The receptors were gathered from an adult in good health.

This clone was seen a single time. The rearrangement joins TRBV6-2 or TRBV6-3 to TRBJ2-2; D possibly corresponds to TRBD2 (6 bases). The ends were cut back, 6 bases at V and 1 base at J, with 9 bases in the middle. The germline V gene encodes CDR1 MNHEY and CDR2 SVGEGT. The CDR3 is 14 amino acids. DNA for the CDR3: TGTGCCAGCAGCGAGGGACTGAACACCGGGGAGCTGTTTTTT. Translating gives CASSEGLNTGELFF.

The genes are TRBV24-1 and TRBJ2-5; 9 bases match TRBD2. CDR1 KGHDR and CDR2 SFDVKD come from the germline V gene. V trimming: 7 bases; J trimming: 2 bases; junction bases outside the gene matches: 4. The CDR3 spans 14 residues. The CDR3 reads CATRNLAGQETQYF. The CDR3 nucleotides read TGTGCCACCAGAAACCTAGCGGGGCAAGAGACCCAGTACTTC.

This sequence joins TRBV6-5 and TRBJ1-1; 10 nucleotides agree with TRBD1. V lost 9 bases, J lost 4 bases, and 8 bases stayed unmatched. Per germline, CDR1 MNHEY and CDR2 SVGAGI. The CDR3 sequence is 14 residues long. CDR3 region: CASPRTGGSTEAFF. The CDR3 DNA is TGTGCCAGTCCCAGGACAGGGGGTAGCACTGAAGCTTTCTTT.

The sample holds a few counts of this clone. This chain links TRBV9 with TRBJ1-1; possible D gene TRBD1, 5 bases. The CDR3 extends over 11 amino acids. Trimming left V 4 bases short and J 8 bases short, with 9 bases between. From germline, CDR1 is SGDLS and CDR2 YYNGEE. Here the CDR3 DNA reads TGTGCCAGCAGCCCTAAGGGGGAAGCTTTCTTT. Translated: CASSPKGEAFF.

The V gene is TRBV5-6, the J gene TRBJ1-2; a possible D gene is TRBD1 (6 bases). The germline V and J ends were trimmed by 4 bases and 4 bases, with 14 bases remaining between them. Germline CDR1 and CDR2: SGHDT and YYEEEE. The CDR3 spans 14 residues. CDR3 amino acids: CASSRQTGFYGYTF. Written as DNA, the CDR3 is TGTGCCAGCAGCCGTCAAACAGGGTTCTATGGCTACACCTTC.